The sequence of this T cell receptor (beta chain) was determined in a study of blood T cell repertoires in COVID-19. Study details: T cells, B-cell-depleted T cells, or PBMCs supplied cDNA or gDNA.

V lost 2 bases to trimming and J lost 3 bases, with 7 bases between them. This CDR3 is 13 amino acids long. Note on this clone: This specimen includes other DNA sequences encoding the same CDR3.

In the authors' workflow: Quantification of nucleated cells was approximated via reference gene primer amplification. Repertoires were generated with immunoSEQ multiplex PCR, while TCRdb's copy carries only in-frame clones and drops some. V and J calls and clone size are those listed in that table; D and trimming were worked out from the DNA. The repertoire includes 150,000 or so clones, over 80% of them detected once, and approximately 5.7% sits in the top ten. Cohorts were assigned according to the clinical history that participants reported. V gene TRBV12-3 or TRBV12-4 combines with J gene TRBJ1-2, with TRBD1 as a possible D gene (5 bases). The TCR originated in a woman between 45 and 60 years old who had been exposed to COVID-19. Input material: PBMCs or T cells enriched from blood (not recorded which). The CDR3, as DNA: TGTGCCAGCAGTTTAACGGGGGACTATGGCTACACCTTC. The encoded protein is CASSLTGDYGYTF.